Shown below are 6 T cell receptor beta chains from a single sample sequenced in a study of regulatory T cells in long-lasting Graves disease. Arm-PCR with iRepertoire HTBI primers amplified the CDR3 regions for these TCR beta libraries. TCRdb ran MiXCR on the multiplex PCR reads and lists one entry per CDR3 protein. The table includes 350,000 to 500,000 distinct CDR3 sequences, about 17% detected once. Sample time point: newly diagnosed GD, antithyroid drugs for less than 3 months. There was RNA extracted from PBMCs, and the TCR library was made from it. This sample also appeared in a second study, on T cells in Graves' hyperthyroidism and ophthalmopathy.

Sample: peripheral blood mononuclear cells (PBMCs), taken at new diagnosis, from a patient treated with antithyroid drugs. The receptors stem from a woman aged 25 to 39 with Graves disease.

Note on this clonotype: One base separates it from a far larger clone, so it is likely a read error. The chain links TRBV11-3 to TRBJ1-1; 7 nucleotides line up with TRBD1. V was pared by 7 bases and J by 4 bases, with 9 bases of the junction left unmatched. The CDR3 contains 14 residues. Germline V gene lookup returns CDR1 SGHNT and CDR2 YENEEA. In DNA, the CDR3 is TGTGCCAGCAACTTCGAGGGGGCAGGCACTGAAGCTTTCTTT. Translating gives CASNFEGAGTEAFF. Full variable domain (missing parts from reference TRBV11-3 and TRBJ1-1): EAGVVQSPRYKIIEKKQPVAFWCNPISGHNTLYWYLQNLGQGPELLIRYENEEAVDDSQLPKDRFSAERLKGVDSTLKIQPAELGDSAVYLCASNFEGAGTEAFFGQGTRLTVV.

A remark on this clonotype: The junction shows a germline mismatch at one end, possibly a read error. The rearrangement links TRBV6-5 to TRBJ2-7; 10 nucleotides agree with TRBD1. Germline V gives CDR1 MNHEY, CDR2 SVGAGI. The CDR3 runs to 14 residues. CDR3 coding DNA: TGTGCCAGCAGTTTCCGACAGGGGGCCTACGGGCAGTACTTC. Residues: CASSFRQGAYGQYF.

This clonotype was counted between two and nine times. This chain links TRBV9 with TRBJ2-7; tentative D call: TRBD2 (6 bases). Germline V lookup: CDR1 SGDLS, CDR2 YYNGEE. This CDR3 comprises 16 residues. Trimming pared 0 bases from V and 0 bases from J, leaving 13 bases between. CDR3 protein: CASSVEWGVPSYEQYF. CDR3 nucleotide sequence: TGTGCCAGCAGCGTAGAGTGGGGGGTCCCCTCCTACGAGCAGTACTTC.

This clonotype has a count of ten or more. V is TRBV28 and J is TRBJ2-7; perhaps D is TRBD1 or TRBD2 (5 bases each). Germline V CDR1 and CDR2: MDHEN, SYDVKM. The CDR3 sequence is 14 residues long. Trimming shortened V by 6 bases and J by 3 bases, and 15 bases separated the two germline ends. The CDR3 region has the DNA TGTGCCAGCAGGTCTTACGGGACCAACTACGAGCAGTACTTC. This translates into CASRSYGTNYEQYF.

This clonotype occurred a few times. The chain joins TRBV6-1 to TRBJ2-7; TRBD2 aligns across 13 bases. The germline CDR1 and CDR2 sequences are MNHNS and SASEGT. This CDR3 contains 15 residues. With 7 bases clipped from V and 5 bases from J, the junction kept 8 bases outside the gene matches. The CDR3 bases are TGTGCCAGCACGCATGGACTAGCGGGAGTCCACGAGCAGTACTTC. This codes for CASTHGLAGVHEQYF.

This clonotype has just a few counts. This sequence joins TRBV20-1 and TRBJ1-2, with 8 positions matching TRBD1. The CDR3 covers 18 residues. The germline gives CDR1 DFQATT, CDR2 SNEGSKA (reference sequence). Trimming at V came to 6 bases and at J to 4 bases, leaving 22 bases not matched to a gene. CDR3 nucleotide sequence: TGCAGTGCAGCCCCGTGGTCGAGAAGGACAGGGCAGGGCTATGGCTACACCTTC. Amino acid sequence: CSAAPWSRRTGQGYGYTF.